A single sample gave rise to the 13 T cell receptor beta chains below, sequenced in a study of CD8+ T cells in alopecia areata. Treatment indicated: oral pan-JAK inhibitor, 5-10 mg twice daily. RNA extraction was followed by reverse transcription into cDNA, which acted as the sequencing template. Only in-frame clones appear in the TCRdb table, and some are missing; sequencing was by immunoSEQ multiplex PCR. The profile shows 100,000 to 140,000 clones, roughly 89% of them singletons. This material consisted of CD8+ T cells sorted from blood, taken at week 24, from a patient treated with tofacitinib. The receptor set was obtained from a human donor with alopecia areata.

This chain links TRBV27 with TRBJ2-7, with 8 nucleotides matching TRBD1. Germline CDR1 is MNHEY and CDR2 is SMNVEV (reference sequence). The CDR3 runs to 13 residues. After removal of 5 bases from V and 6 bases from J, the junction contained 6 bases not matched to a gene. The CDR3 bases are TGTGCCAGCAGTGGCGGACAGGGAGGCGAGCAGTACTTC. Translated, it gives CASSGGQGGEQYF.

This sequence joins TRBV6-6 and TRBJ2-7; D is ambiguous. The V gene lost 2 bases and the J gene lost 5 bases, with 10 bases spanning the gap. The CDR3 extends over 13 amino acids. The germline V gene encodes CDR1 MNHNY and CDR2 SVGAGI (reference sequence). The CDR3 sequence is CASSYHAGHEQYF. CDR3 bases: TGTGCCAGCAGTTACCACGCAGGCCACGAGCAGTACTTC.

This clone has just one count. V and J are TRBV9 and TRBJ1-1; a possible D gene is TRBD1 (6 bases). Germline loops: CDR1 SGDLS, CDR2 YYNGEE. This CDR3 region has 16 residues. The V gene lost 4 bases and the J gene lost 6 bases, with 22 bases spanning the gap. The CDR3 DNA sequence: TGTGCCAGCAGCCCCCCCAATACAGGGTTAGGAGCTGAAGCTTTCTTT. Protein: CASSPPNTGLGAEAFF.

V gene TRBV25-1 combines with J gene TRBJ1-1; 8 bases match TRBD1. The CDR3 loop spans 14 amino acids. CDR1 MGHDK and CDR2 SYGVNS come from the germline V gene. V trimming: 5 bases; J trimming: 1 base; junction bases outside the gene matches: 3. This chain's CDR3 is CASSWTGTNTEAFF. The CDR3 DNA sequence: TGTGCCAGCAGTTGGACAGGGACGAACACTGAAGCTTTCTTT. The whole variable domain, filled in from reference TRBV25-1 and TRBJ1-1, reads EADIYQTPRYLVIGTGKKITLECSQTMGHDKMYWYQQDPGMELHLIHYSYGVNSTEKGDLSSESTVSRIRTEHFPLTLESARPSHTSQYLCASSWTGTNTEAFFGQGTRLTVV.

CDR3 sequence reads: CASSPNPPYRDQETQYF. For the CDR3, the DNA is TGTGCCAGCTCACCAAACCCACCCTACAGGGATCAAGAGACCCAGTACTTC. The chain is built from TRBV18 and TRBJ2-5; D possibly corresponds to TRBD1 (6 bases). The CDR3 is made up of 17 amino acids. Germline loops: CDR1 KGHSH, CDR2 LQKENI. Trimming cost V 2 bases and J 2 bases, with 18 bases left between them.

This clone appeared once. This rearrangement joins TRBV27 to TRBJ2-3, with D unclear. Per germline, CDR1 MNHEY and CDR2 SMNVEV (reference sequence). V dropped 3 bases and J dropped 6 bases, with 4 bases sitting between them. The CDR3 length is 11 residues. CDR3 sequence: CASSFSDTQYF. The CDR3 coding sequence is TGTGCCAGCAGTTTTAGTGATACGCAGTATTTT.

The J gene is TRBJ2-5, the V gene TRBV27; perhaps TRBD2 as D (6 bases). The germline V and J ends were trimmed by 0 bases and 8 bases, with 13 bases remaining between them. The CDR3 runs 14 residues. Germline V lookup: CDR1 MNHEY, CDR2 SMNVEV (reference sequence). CDR3 region: CASSLSPGRYTQYF. CDR3 nucleotides: TGTGCCAGCAGTTTATCGCCAGGGAGGTATACCCAGTACTTC.

This clone was counted once. The chain combines TRBV19 with TRBJ2-3; D uncertain. Per the germline V gene, CDR1 is LNHDA and CDR2 is SQIVND (reference sequence). V shed 0 bases and J shed 4 bases, with 11 bases lying between them. The CDR3 is 15 residues long. The CDR3 region has the DNA TGTGCCAGTAGTATAGATCAAGGCATCGCAGATACGCAGTATTTT. It yields the protein CASSIDQGIADTQYF.

This chain joins TRBV6-5 and TRBJ2-2; D gene ambiguous. Looked up from germline, CDR1 is MNHEY and CDR2 is SVGAGI. The CDR3 spans 13 residues. V lost 6 bases and J lost 7, with 12 bases in between. CDR3 in DNA: TGTGCCAGCAGGCCCCATTTAGGCGGGGAGCTGTTTTTT. Amino acids: CASRPHLGGELFF.

V and J are TRBV6-5 and TRBJ1-2; a possible D gene is TRBD1 (5 bases). V was cut by 2 bases and J by 4 bases, with 11 bases left in between. CDR3 length: 14 amino acids. Germline V gene sequence: CDR1 MNHEY, CDR2 SVGAGI. The CDR3 DNA reads TGTGCCAGCAGTTACACGGGTAGGGGCTATGGCTACACCTTC. Its translation: CASSYTGRGYGYTF.

The J gene is TRBJ2-3, the V gene TRBV10-3, with unresolved D. The CDR3 spans 14 residues. In germline, CDR1 is ENHRY, CDR2 SYGVKD. Trimming cost V 7 bases and J 1 base, with 12 bases left between them. In DNA form, the CDR3 reads TGTGCCATCACAACGGGCCAGCGCACAGATACGCAGTATTTT. This translates into CAITTGQRTDTQYF.

The chain uses TRBV10-3 and TRBJ2-1; 8 bases are a match to TRBD1. V lost 0 bases to trimming and J lost 6 bases; unmatched junction nucleotides: 7. The CDR3 extends over 16 amino acids. CDR1 is ENHRY and CDR2 is SYGVKD in the germline V gene. The CDR3 is CAISESIRGLSNEQFF. CDR3 in DNA: TGTGCCATCAGTGAGTCAATCAGGGGGCTAAGCAATGAGCAGTTCTTC.

The chain employs TRBV29-1 and TRBJ2-7, with 9 positions matching TRBD1. The trim removed 0 bases at V and 4 bases at J, leaving 4 bases unmatched. Germline V CDR1 and CDR2: SQVTM, ANQGSEA. This CDR3 has 14 amino acids. CDR3 in DNA: TGCAGCGTTGAAGATCGAGGACAGGGGTACGAGCAGTACTTC. Amino acid sequence: CSVEDRGQGYEQYF.